Listed here are 8 T cell receptor beta chains from one sample, sequenced in a study of early T cells in non-severe SARS-CoV-2 infection. Via MiXCR, TCRdb re-called the 5' RACE reads, giving one row per CDR3 protein. Among tens of thousands of distinct CDR3 sequences listed, approximately 5.1% were seen once. The material sequenced was whole blood, taken at baseline. The receptors stem from an adult who was a healthcare worker with PCR-confirmed SARS-CoV-2 infection or an uninfected control (not recorded which).

This clonotype was counted a few times. This sequence joins TRBV7-9 and TRBJ2-1; tentatively, D is TRBD2 (5 bases). Trimming stripped 1 base from V and 4 bases from J, with 14 bases between. The CDR3 is 16 amino acids. Germline CDR1 reads SEHNR; CDR2 reads FQNEAQ (reference sequence). The CDR3 DNA reads TGTGCCAGCAGCTTAGATGCTGGGCGGAGGTACAATGAGCAGTTCTTC. This translates into CASSLDAGRRYNEQFF.

This clonotype was detected many times. V and J are TRBV3-1 and TRBJ1-2; D uncertain. Germline CDR1 is LGHDT and CDR2 is YNNKEL (reference sequence). V lost 4 bases, J lost 5 bases, and 20 bases lay in between. The CDR3 is 16 amino acids. The CDR3 DNA reads as TGTGCCAGCAGCCCCCCGTATAGGGCTACACGGTATGGCTACACCTTC. Translation: CASSPPYRATRYGYTF.

This clonotype came up many times. The chain couples TRBV6-4 to TRBJ2-1, with D perhaps given as TRBD1 or TRBD2 (5 bases each). Germline assignment: CDR1 MRHNA and CDR2 SNTAGT. The V end was cut by 6 bases, the J end by 6 bases, with 18 bases between. The CDR3 loop spans 15 amino acids. In DNA, the CDR3 is TGTGCCAGCAGCGAAGGAATGACGGGACCCAATGAGCAGTTCTTC. It yields the protein CASSEGMTGPNEQFF.

This clonotype was detected a few times. V is TRBV15 and J is TRBJ1-1; the D is unclear. Per the germline V gene, CDR1 is LNHNV and CDR2 is YYDKDF (reference sequence). Deletions cut 11 bases from V and 0 bases from J, with 13 bases between. The CDR3 covers 13 residues. The CDR3 loop reads CAAAAYMNTEAFF. In DNA form, the CDR3 reads TGTGCCGCAGCCGCATACATGAACACTGAAGCTTTCTTT.

The V gene is TRBV24-1, the J gene TRBJ1-2; TRBD1 matches 8 bases. V gave up 3 bases and J gave up 4 bases; unmatched junction bases: 9. Per germline, CDR1 KGHDR and CDR2 SFDVKD. The CDR3 runs to 16 residues. In DNA, the CDR3 is TGTGCCACCAGTGATAACGACAGGGGATCGATCTATGGCTACACCTTC. Translating gives CATSDNDRGSIYGYTF.

This chain joins TRBV5-1 and TRBJ1-1; 8 bases line up with TRBD1. The J segment lost 10 bases and the V segment lost 4 bases, leaving 9 bases of the junction unmatched. The CDR3 totals 13 residues. Germline assignment: CDR1 SGHRS and CDR2 YFSETQ. DNA for the CDR3: TGCGCCAGCAGCCCAGGACAGGGAGAGTTAGCTTTCTTT. It encodes CASSPGQGELAFF.

This clonotype was counted ten times or more. The J gene is TRBJ2-7, the V gene TRBV11-2; TRBD2 matches at 13 bases. Losses at the gene ends were 4 bases for V and 4 bases for J; bases not matched to a gene: 4. The CDR3 length is 15 residues. The germline gives CDR1 SGHAT, CDR2 FQNNGV. This CDR3 is CASSWTSGSDYEQYV. The CDR3 DNA follows: TGTGCCAGCAGCTGGACTAGCGGGAGCGATTACGAGCAGTACGTC.

This clonotype was seen a few times. The rearrangement uses TRBV10-3 and TRBJ2-7; unclear D gene. The ends were cut back, 8 bases at V and 6 bases at J, with 11 bases in the middle. CDR1 and CDR2 (germline): ENHRY, SYGVKD. This CDR3 has 11 amino acids. The CDR3 loop is CAIGESVEQYF. The CDR3 DNA follows: TGTGCCATCGGAGAATCGGTCGAGCAGTACTTC.